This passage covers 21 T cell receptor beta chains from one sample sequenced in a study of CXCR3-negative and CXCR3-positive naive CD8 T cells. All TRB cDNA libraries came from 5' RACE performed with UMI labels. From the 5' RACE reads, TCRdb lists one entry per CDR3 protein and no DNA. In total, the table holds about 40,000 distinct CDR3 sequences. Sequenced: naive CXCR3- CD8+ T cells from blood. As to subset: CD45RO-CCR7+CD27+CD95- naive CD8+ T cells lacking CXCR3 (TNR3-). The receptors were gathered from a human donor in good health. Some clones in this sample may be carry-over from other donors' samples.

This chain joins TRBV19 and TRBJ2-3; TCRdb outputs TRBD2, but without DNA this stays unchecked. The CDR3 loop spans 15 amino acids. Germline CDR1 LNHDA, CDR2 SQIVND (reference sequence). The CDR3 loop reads CASLPTIGPQHTQYF.

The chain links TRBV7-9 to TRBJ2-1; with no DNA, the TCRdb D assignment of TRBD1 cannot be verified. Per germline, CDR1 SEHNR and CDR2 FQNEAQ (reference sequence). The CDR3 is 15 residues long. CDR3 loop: CASSGTGITYNEQFF.

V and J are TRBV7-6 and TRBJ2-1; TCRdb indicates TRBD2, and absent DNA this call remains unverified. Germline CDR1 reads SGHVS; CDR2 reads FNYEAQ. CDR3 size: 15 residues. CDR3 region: CASSFSSGGNNEQFF. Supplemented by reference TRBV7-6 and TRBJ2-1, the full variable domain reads GAGVSQSPRYKVTKRGQDVALRCDPISGHVSLYWYRQALGQGPEFLTYFNYEAQQDKSGLPNDRFSAERPEGSISTLTIQRTEQRDSAMYRCASSFSSGGNNEQFFGPGTRLTVL.

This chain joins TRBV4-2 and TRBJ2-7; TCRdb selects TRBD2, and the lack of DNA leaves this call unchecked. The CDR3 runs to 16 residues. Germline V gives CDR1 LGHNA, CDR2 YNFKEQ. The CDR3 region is CASSQEFSGGSYEQYF.

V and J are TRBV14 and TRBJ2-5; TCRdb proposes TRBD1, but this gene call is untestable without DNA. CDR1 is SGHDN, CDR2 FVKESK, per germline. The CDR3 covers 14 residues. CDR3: CASSRTGLSETQYF.

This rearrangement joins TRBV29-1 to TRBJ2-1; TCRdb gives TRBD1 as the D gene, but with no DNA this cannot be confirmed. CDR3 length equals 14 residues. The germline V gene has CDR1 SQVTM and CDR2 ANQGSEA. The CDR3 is CSVEKQGDYNEQFF.

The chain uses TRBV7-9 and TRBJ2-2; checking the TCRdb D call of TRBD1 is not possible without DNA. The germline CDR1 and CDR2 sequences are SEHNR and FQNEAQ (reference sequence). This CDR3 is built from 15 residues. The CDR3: CASSPRGPGTGELFF.

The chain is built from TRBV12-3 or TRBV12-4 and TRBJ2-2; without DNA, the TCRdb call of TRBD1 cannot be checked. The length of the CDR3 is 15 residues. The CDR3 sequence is CASSPRPGTTGELFF.

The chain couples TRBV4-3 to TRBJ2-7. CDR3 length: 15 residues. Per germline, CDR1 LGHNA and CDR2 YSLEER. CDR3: CASSQGPRDSYEQYF.

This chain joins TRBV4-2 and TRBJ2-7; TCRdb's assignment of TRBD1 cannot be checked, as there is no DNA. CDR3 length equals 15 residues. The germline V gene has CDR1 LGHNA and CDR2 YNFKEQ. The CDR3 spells CASSQDGAGLREQYF.

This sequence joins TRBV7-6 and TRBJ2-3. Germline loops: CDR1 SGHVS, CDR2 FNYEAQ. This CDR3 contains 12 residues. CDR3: CASSPFADTQYF.

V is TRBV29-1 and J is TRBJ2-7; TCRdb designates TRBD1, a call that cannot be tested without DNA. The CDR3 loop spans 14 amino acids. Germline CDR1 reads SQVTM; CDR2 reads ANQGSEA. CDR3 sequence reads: CSVVPGQGGYEQYF.

Here the CDR3 reads CASSALLTGGYTF. The chain couples TRBV7-3 to TRBJ1-2. Per germline, CDR1 SGHTA and CDR2 FQGTGA. This CDR3 comprises 13 residues.

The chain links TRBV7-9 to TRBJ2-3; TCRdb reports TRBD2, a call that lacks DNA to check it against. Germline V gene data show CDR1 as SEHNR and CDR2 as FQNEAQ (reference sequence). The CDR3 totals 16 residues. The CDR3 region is CASSSSGGGHTDTQYF.

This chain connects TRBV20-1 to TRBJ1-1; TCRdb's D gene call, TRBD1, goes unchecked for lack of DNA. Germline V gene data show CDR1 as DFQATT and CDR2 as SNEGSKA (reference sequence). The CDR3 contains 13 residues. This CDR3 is CSTADRASTEAFF.

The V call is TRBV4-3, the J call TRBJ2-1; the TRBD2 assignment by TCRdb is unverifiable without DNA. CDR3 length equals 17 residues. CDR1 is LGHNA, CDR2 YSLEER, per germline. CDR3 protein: CASSQELAGGSYNEQFF.

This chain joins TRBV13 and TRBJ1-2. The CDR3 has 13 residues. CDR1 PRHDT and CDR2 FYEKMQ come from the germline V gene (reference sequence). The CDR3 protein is CASSLRGGGGYTF.

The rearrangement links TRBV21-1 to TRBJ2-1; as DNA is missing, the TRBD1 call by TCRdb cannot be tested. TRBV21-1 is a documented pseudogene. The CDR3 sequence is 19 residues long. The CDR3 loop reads CASSNENRTRSRPYNEQFF.

CDR3 sequence reads: CSVEVGKDEQETQYF. The gene calls are TRBV29-1 and TRBJ2-5. Per the germline V gene, CDR1 is SQVTM and CDR2 is ANQGSEA. The CDR3 is 15 residues long.

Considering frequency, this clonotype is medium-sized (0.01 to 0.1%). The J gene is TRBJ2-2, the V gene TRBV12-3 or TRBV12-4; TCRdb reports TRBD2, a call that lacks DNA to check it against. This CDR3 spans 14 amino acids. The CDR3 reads CATRTGANTGELFF.

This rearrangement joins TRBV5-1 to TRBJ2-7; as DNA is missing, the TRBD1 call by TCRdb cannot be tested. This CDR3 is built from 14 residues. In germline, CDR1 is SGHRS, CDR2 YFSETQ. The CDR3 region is CASSPAGTGYEQYF.